This TCR beta chain was documented in a study of blood T cell repertoires in COVID-19. Study-wide background: Whether acute or convalescent, the COVID-19 samples came from the United States, Italy and Spain.

Germline-derived CDR1 and CDR2 are MNHEY and SMNVEV (reference sequence). CDR3 length: 14 amino acids. V lost 7 bases and J lost 0; bases outside the gene matches: 5. Per the study methods: Counts of nucleated cells, estimated from reference gene primer amplification, were obtained. TCRdb's copy holds only in-frame clones and misses some; the assay was immunoSEQ multiplex PCR. That table supplies the V and J calls and clone size; D and trimming were determined from the DNA. Seen here are under 200,000 clones, around three quarters observed once, and the top ten hold 17%. The sequenced sample consisted of peripheral blood. The rearrangement uses TRBV27 and TRBJ1-2, with TRBD1 identical over 7 bases. The sequence was obtained from a man in his sixties with active or convalescent COVID-19. DNA for the CDR3: TGTGCCAGCACCGGGACAGCGTCTAACTATGGCTACACCTTC. Amino acids: CASTGTASNYGYTF.